This TCR beta chain was obtained from a study of beta chain features in type 1 diabetes. CD4+ naive, central memory, regulatory and stem cell-like memory subsets were isolated by sorting on CD45RO/CCR7/CD25/CD127/CD95/CD27. Study findings and constraints: All four CD4+ subsets from Type 1 diabetes patients carried moderately but significantly shorter TCRB CDR3s.

Since all of the isolated RNA was reverse transcribed, expressed TCRB transcripts were what got sequenced. Sequenced naive, central memory and regulatory T cell samples produced an average of roughly 3.9 million reads. Sequencing was performed with immunoSEQ multiplex PCR; in TCRdb, only in-frame clones are kept and a portion is missing. The table includes over 500,000 clones, 15% to 17% detected once. The length of the CDR3 is 14 residues. V was clipped by 0 bases and J by 4 bases; unmatched bases: 0. The V gene's germline CDR1 is SGHRS and CDR2 YFSETQ. This clone was counted a few times. Its antigen is not identified. Additional DNA sequences in this sample encode the identical CDR3.

Sample: naive CD4+ T cells from blood. The chain combines TRBV5-1 with TRBJ1-5; the match to TRBD1 covers 8 bases. The receptor comes from a man between 18 and 29 years old in good health. The CDR3: CASSLGDRNQPQHF. Written as DNA, the CDR3 is TGCGCCAGCAGCTTGGGGGACAGGAATCAGCCCCAGCATTTT.